The 30 T cell receptor beta chains below all came from one sample that was sequenced in a study of control samples from healthy donors and cancer patients. Clones were read by immunoSEQ multiplex PCR, and TCRdb kept only the in-frame ones, dropping some. The sample lists about 19,000 clones; roughly 80% were seen once. The specimen sequenced was PBMCs. The source of these receptors is an older man with head and neck cancer.

This clone was observed a single time. The chain couples TRBV5-1 to TRBJ1-4; the match to TRBD1 covers 7 bases. The CDR3 length is 14 residues. The ends lost 4 bases at V and 8 bases at J; junction bases unmatched: 8. Germline lookup yields CDR1 SGHRS and CDR2 YFSETQ. The CDR3 DNA sequence: TGCGCCAGCAGCCTTCGACAGGGCCTGGAAAAACTGTTTTTT. Its translation: CASSLRQGLEKLFF.

The gene calls are TRBV19 and TRBJ2-4; possibly TRBD1 or TRBD2 for D (5 bases each). V was clipped by 1 base and J by 1 base, with 14 bases between them. CDR1 LNHDA and CDR2 SQIVND come from the germline V gene (reference sequence). CDR3 length: 17 amino acids. The CDR3 coding sequence is TGTGCCAGTAGTATAGGAGGGACCGTGGGTGCCAAAAACATTCAGTACTTC. This codes for CASSIGGTVGAKNIQYF.

The gene calls are TRBV2 and TRBJ2-6, with no clear D. Germline CDR1 is SNHLY and CDR2 is FYNNEI. The CDR3 is 15 amino acids. Trimming shortened V by 0 bases and J by 0 bases, and 3 bases separated the two germline ends. For the CDR3, the DNA is TGTGCCAGCAGTGAAGCCCTCTCTGGGGCCAACGTCCTGACTTTC. It encodes CASSEALSGANVLTF. Full variable domain (remainder filled in from reference TRBV2 and TRBJ2-6): EPEVTQTPSHQVTQMGQEVILRCVPISNHLYFYWYRQILGQKVEFLVSFYNNEISEKSEIFDDQFSVERPDGSNFTLKIRSTKLEDSAMYFCASSEALSGANVLTFGAGSRLTVL.

This chain links TRBV4-1 with TRBJ2-1; 12 bases map to TRBD1. Germline CDR1 and CDR2: MGHRA and YSYEKL. V gave up 0 bases and J gave up 7 bases; unmatched junction bases: 4. The CDR3 sequence is 16 residues long. The CDR3 DNA reads as TGCGCCAGCAGCCAAGACGGGACAGGGGGCGGGAATGAGCAGTTCTTC. Translating it yields CASSQDGTGGGNEQFF.

Details on this clone: A junction boundary mismatches the germline segment, possibly from a read error. V usage is TRBV5-4 and J usage is TRBJ2-2; TRBD2 matches at 16 bases. The CDR3 runs 20 residues. Germline CDR1 and CDR2: SGHNT and YYREEE (reference sequence). DNA for the CDR3: TGTGCCAGCAGCTTGTGGGGGACTAGCGGGAGGGCCGTAGTACCCGGAGAGCTGTTTTTT. As protein: CASSLWGTSGRAVVPGELFF.

This chain connects TRBV30 to TRBJ2-1; possibly TRBD2 for D (6 bases). The CDR3 totals 15 residues. The V gene lost 4 bases and the J gene lost 4 bases, with 17 bases spanning the gap. CDR1 and CDR2 (germline): GTSNPN, SVGIG (reference sequence). The CDR3 is CAWTTGLPGYNEQFF. The CDR3 coding sequence is TGTGCCTGGACTACGGGACTTCCTGGTTACAATGAGCAGTTCTTC.

This chain connects TRBV7-9 to TRBJ2-5; tentative D call: TRBD2 (5 bases). Germline loops: CDR1 SEHNR, CDR2 FQNEAQ (reference sequence). This CDR3 contains 13 residues. V lost 5 bases and J 1 base, leaving 8 bases between the germline ends. CDR3 sequence reads: CASSPGFQETQYF. The DNA for the CDR3 is TGTGCCAGCAGCCCGGGATTCCAAGAGACCCAGTACTTC.

This sequence joins TRBV7-9 and TRBJ2-7; 11 bases agree with TRBD1. After removal of 6 bases from V and 3 bases from J, the junction contained 4 bases not matched to a gene. The germline gives CDR1 SEHNR, CDR2 FQNEAQ (reference sequence). This CDR3 contains 14 residues. CDR3 bases: TGTGCCAGCAGTCGCGGGACAGGGGGCTACGAGCAGTACTTC. Translation gives CASSRGTGGYEQYF.

The chain links TRBV3-1 (or the pseudogene TRBV3-2) to TRBJ2-2; D ambiguous. Trimming pared 1 base from V and 1 base from J, leaving 4 bases between. The CDR3 totals 14 residues. Germline values: CDR1 LGHDT, CDR2 YNNKEL (reference sequence). CDR3 in amino acids: CASSQVQNTGELFF. CDR3 DNA sequence: TGTGCCAGCAGCCAAGTACAGAACACCGGGGAGCTGTTTTTT.

This chain links TRBV6-5 with TRBJ1-1, with D unclear. The CDR3 runs 13 residues. V dropped 5 bases and J dropped 6 bases, with 13 bases sitting between them. CDR1 is MNHEY and CDR2 is SVGAGI in the germline V gene. This chain's CDR3 is CASSRGLKAEAFF. In nucleotides, the CDR3 is TGTGCCAGCAGTCGCGGCCTAAAAGCTGAAGCTTTCTTT.

The gene calls are TRBV27 and TRBJ2-7; D unclear. The germline CDR1 and CDR2 sequences are MNHEY and SMNVEV (reference sequence). V lost 0 bases to trimming and J lost 3 bases, with 6 bases between them. The CDR3 runs 13 residues. CDR3 sequence: CASSLSTSYEQYF. For the CDR3, the DNA is TGTGCCAGCAGTTTATCTACGAGCTACGAGCAGTACTTC.

V usage is TRBV29-1 and J usage is TRBJ1-1; D unclear. Between the trimmed V and J ends, which lost 4 bases and 1 base, there was a span of 7 bases. Germline V gene data show CDR1 as SQVTM and CDR2 as ANQGSEA. This CDR3 has 12 residues. The CDR3 coding sequence is TGCAGCGTTGCGAGCAGGAACACTGAAGCTTTCTTT. It specifies CSVASRNTEAFF.

This clone was seen a few times. J is TRBJ1-2 and V is TRBV5-1; TRBD1 aligns across 9 bases. There are 14 residues in the CDR3. The ends lost 0 bases at V and 7 bases at J; junction bases unmatched: 4. Looked up from germline, CDR1 is SGHRS and CDR2 is YFSETQ. The DNA of the CDR3 is TGCGCCAGCAGCTTGGACGGGACAGGGAGTGGCTACACCTTC. Amino acid sequence: CASSLDGTGSGYTF.

The gene calls are TRBV7-3 and TRBJ2-7, with unresolved D. The CDR3 runs to 13 residues. Germline CDR1 is SGHTA and CDR2 is FQGTGA. Trimming took off 3 bases at V and 2 bases at J, with 8 bases between the two ends. The CDR3 region has the DNA TGTGCCAGCAGCTTTGGCGCCGCCTACGAGCAGTACTTC. Translated, it gives CASSFGAAYEQYF.

This chain links TRBV28 with TRBJ1-2; 8 bases line up with TRBD1. CDR1 MDHEN and CDR2 SYDVKM come from the germline V gene. The CDR3 sequence is 15 residues long. Unmatched junction bases numbered 14, after V lost 4 bases and J lost 10 bases. The CDR3 DNA reads as TGTGCCAGCAGTTCATCCGGGACAGGTAAACAGGACTACACCTTC. Amino acids: CASSSSGTGKQDYTF.

A few counts support this clone. The chain has TRBV24-1 and TRBJ2-5; no definite D call. The CDR3 sequence is 11 residues long. V lost 5 bases and J lost 5, with 5 bases in between. Per germline, CDR1 KGHDR and CDR2 SFDVKD. Here the CDR3 DNA reads TGTGCCACCAGTGTCGGGGAGACCCAGTACTTC. It specifies CATSVGETQYF.

This clone is a singleton in its sample. J is TRBJ2-7 and V is TRBV19; TRBD2 matches at 7 bases. The germline V gene encodes CDR1 LNHDA and CDR2 SQIVND (reference sequence). The V and J ends lost 3 bases and 0 bases, in that order; junction bases with no gene match: 5. CDR3 size: 15 residues. CDR3 DNA sequence: TGTGCCAGTAGTATGGGAGCGGGGATCTCCTACGAGCAGTACTTC. As protein: CASSMGAGISYEQYF. The whole variable domain, filled in from reference TRBV19 and TRBJ2-7, reads DGGITQSPKYLFRKEGQNVTLSCEQNLNHDAMYWYRQDPGQGLRLIYYSQIVNDFQKGDIAEGYSVSREKKESFPLTVTSAQKNPTAFYLCASSMGAGISYEQYFGPGTRLTVT.

The gene calls are TRBV11-2 and TRBJ2-4; TRBD2 matches at 11 bases. V shed 5 bases, J shed 0 bases, and the junction held 9 bases outside the gene matches. CDR3 size: 18 residues. Germline-derived CDR1 and CDR2 are SGHAT and FQNNGV. Here the CDR3 DNA reads TGTGCCAGCAGCCCCGGGACTAGCGGAAACCTAGCCAAAAACATTCAGTACTTC. Translation gives CASSPGTSGNLAKNIQYF.

The gene calls are TRBV11-1 and TRBJ2-1, with D maybe TRBD2 (7 bases). Trimming removed 3 bases from V and 3 bases from J, with 15 bases in between. This CDR3 contains 16 residues. CDR1 and CDR2 from the germline V gene are SGHAT and FQDESV (reference sequence). The CDR3 is CASSLVGGAVYNEQFF. As DNA, the CDR3 is TGTGCCAGCAGCTTGGTGGGGGGGGCGGTCTACAATGAGCAGTTCTTC. The full variable domain, its missing parts supplied by reference TRBV11-1 and TRBJ2-1, is EAEVAQSPRYKITEKSQAVAFWCDPISGHATLYWYRQILGQGPELLVQFQDESVVDDSQLPKDRFSAERLKGVDSTLKIQPAELGDSAMYLCASSLVGGAVYNEQFFGPGTRLTVL.

V usage is TRBV15 and J usage is TRBJ1-6; no definite D call. V shed 7 bases and J shed 1 base, with 8 bases lying between them. Germline assignment: CDR1 LNHNV and CDR2 YYDKDF (reference sequence). The CDR3 consists of 14 residues. The CDR3 sequence is CATMPGSYNSPLHF. CDR3 sequence (DNA): TGTGCCACCATGCCGGGATCCTATAATTCACCCCTCCACTTT.

V and J are TRBV14 and TRBJ2-3; 8 bases agree with TRBD2. There are 15 residues in the CDR3. From germline, CDR1 is SGHDN and CDR2 FVKESK. Trimming removed 3 bases from V and 5 bases from J; junction bases left unmatched: 7. The CDR3 coding sequence is TGTGCCAGCAGCCACAGGTTCCTAGCGGGAGATACGCAGTATTTT. It yields the protein CASSHRFLAGDTQYF.

The V and J genes are TRBV6-2 or TRBV6-3 and TRBJ2-3, with a tentative D call TRBD2 (6 bases). CDR1 is MNHEY, CDR2 SVGEGT, per germline. CDR3 length: 15 residues. Trimming stripped 6 bases from V and 4 bases from J, with 17 bases between. As DNA, the CDR3 is TGTGCCAGCAGCCCCCTGCGGGATAGCGCAGATACGCAGTATTTT. This encodes CASSPLRDSADTQYF.

This clone was seen only a few times. The rearrangement joins TRBV3-1 (or the pseudogene TRBV3-2) to TRBJ1-2; D perhaps matches TRBD1 (5 bases). The V and J ends lost 4 bases and 8 bases respectively, with 17 bases between them. CDR1 is LGHDT and CDR2 is YNNKEL in the germline V gene (reference sequence). CDR3 length: 14 amino acids. The CDR3 loop is CASSLDGGVGGYTF. CDR3 coding DNA: TGTGCCAGCAGCCTCGATGGGGGGGTCGGAGGCTACACCTTC.

The rearrangement uses TRBV27 and TRBJ2-1, with D perhaps TRBD1 (5 bases). With 7 bases removed from V and 10 bases from J, the gap between germline ends came to 17 bases. The CDR3 has 13 amino acids. Germline lookup yields CDR1 MNHEY and CDR2 SMNVEV (reference sequence). The CDR3 nucleotides read TGTGCCAGCACATCAGGGATGGGGCAGGAGCAGTTCTTC. Translated: CASTSGMGQEQFF.

The J gene is TRBJ2-7, the V gene TRBV6-6, with D perhaps TRBD1 (6 bases). The germline V and J ends were trimmed by 6 bases and 3 bases, with 15 bases remaining between them. Germline V CDR1 and CDR2: MNHNY, SVGAGI (reference sequence). CDR3 length equals 14 residues. Here the CDR3 reads CASRQGGKGYEQYF. As DNA, the CDR3 is TGTGCCAGCAGGCAAGGGGGAAAGGGCTACGAGCAGTACTTC.

The chain couples TRBV5-4 to TRBJ1-1, with a weak D call TRBD1 (6 bases). Germline V gene data show CDR1 as SGHNT and CDR2 as YYREEE (reference sequence). Trimming cost V 4 bases and J 7 bases, with 14 bases left between them. This CDR3 contains 13 residues. CDR3 protein: CASSNRAGNEAFF. DNA for the CDR3: TGTGCCAGCAGCAACAGGGCAGGGAATGAAGCTTTCTTT.

The V gene is TRBV7-3, the J gene TRBJ2-2; no clear D gene. This CDR3 is built from 13 residues. The germline gives CDR1 SGHTA, CDR2 FQGTGA. V was cut by 2 bases and J by 9 bases, with 10 bases left in between. The CDR3 spells CASSLGGPRELFF. The CDR3 region has the DNA TGTGCCAGCAGCTTAGGTGGACCCCGGGAGCTGTTTTTT.

The chain carries TRBV4-3 and TRBJ2-5; TRBD2 matches at 11 bases. V was pared by 4 bases and J by 2 bases, with 12 bases of the junction left unmatched. Germline V gives CDR1 LGHNA, CDR2 YSLEER. The CDR3 is 18 amino acids. CDR3 sequence: CASSPLGVAGGDQETQYF. The CDR3 coding sequence is TGCGCCAGCAGCCCACTGGGAGTAGCGGGAGGGGATCAAGAGACCCAGTACTTC.

CDR3 sequence reads: CASSLQGILNTIYF. The CDR3 DNA reads TGTGCCAGCAGCTTACAGGGGATACTAAACACCATATATTTT. The rearrangement links TRBV5-4 to TRBJ1-3; 7 bases are a match to TRBD1. The CDR3 totals 14 residues. Germline assignment: CDR1 SGHNT and CDR2 YYREEE (reference sequence). Trimming removed 2 bases from V and 6 bases from J; junction bases left unmatched: 5.

The chain is built from TRBV19 and TRBJ1-5; D possibly corresponds to TRBD1 (6 bases). This CDR3 is built from 16 residues. V was trimmed by 5 bases and J by 4 bases, leaving 18 bases between them. The V gene's germline CDR1 is LNHDA and CDR2 SQIVND (reference sequence). CDR3 amino acids: CASSLTQPGANQPQHF. CDR3 DNA: TGTGCCAGTAGTCTGACGCAGCCGGGGGCAAATCAGCCCCAGCATTTT.